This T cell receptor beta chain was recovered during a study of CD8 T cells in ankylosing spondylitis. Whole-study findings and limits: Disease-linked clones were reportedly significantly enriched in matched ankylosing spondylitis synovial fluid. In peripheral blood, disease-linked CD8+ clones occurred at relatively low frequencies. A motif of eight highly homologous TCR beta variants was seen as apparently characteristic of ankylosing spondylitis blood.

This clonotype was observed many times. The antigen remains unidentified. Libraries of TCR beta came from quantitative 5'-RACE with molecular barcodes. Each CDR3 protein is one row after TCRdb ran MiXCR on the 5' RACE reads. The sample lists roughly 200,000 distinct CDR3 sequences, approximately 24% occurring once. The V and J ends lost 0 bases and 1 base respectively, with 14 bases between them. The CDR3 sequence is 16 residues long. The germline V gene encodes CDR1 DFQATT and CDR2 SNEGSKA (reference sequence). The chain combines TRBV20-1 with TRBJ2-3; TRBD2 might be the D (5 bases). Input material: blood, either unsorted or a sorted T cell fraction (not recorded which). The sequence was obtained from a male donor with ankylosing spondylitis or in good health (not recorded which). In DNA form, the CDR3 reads TGCAGTGCTAGAGATCGCCCGACGCGGGGCACAGATACGCAGTATTTT. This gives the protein CSARDRPTRGTDTQYF.